Shown below are 14 T cell receptor beta chains from a single sample sequenced in a study of shared clonotypes between healthy human individuals. TCRdb's table, derived via immunoSEQ multiplex PCR, lists solely in-frame clones and lacks some. This table holds roughly 1,800,000 clones, over 85% found once. CD8 cells regarded as naive lacked CD45RO, were positively chosen for CCR7, and omitted terminally differentiated effector memory CD45RA+ cells. Input material: naive CD8+ T cells sorted from blood. Source of these receptors: a man younger than 30 in good health.

The chain uses TRBV11-2 and TRBJ2-5; D may be TRBD1 (5 bases). The germline gives CDR1 SGHAT, CDR2 FQNNGV. Trimming pared 0 bases from V and 1 base from J, leaving 6 bases between. This CDR3 is built from 14 residues. CDR3 DNA sequence: TGTGCCAGCAGCTTAGATACAGGCCAAGAGACCCAGTACTTC. Amino acid sequence: CASSLDTGQETQYF.

V is TRBV27 and J is TRBJ2-1, with D tentatively TRBD1 or TRBD2 (5 bases each). Germline V gives CDR1 MNHEY, CDR2 SMNVEV (reference sequence). V lost 3 bases and J 4 bases, leaving 10 bases between the germline ends. This CDR3 is 14 amino acids long. CDR3 sequence: CASSFGGNYNEQFF. The CDR3, as DNA: TGTGCCAGCAGTTTTGGGGGAAATTACAATGAGCAGTTCTTC.

The V and J genes are TRBV2 and TRBJ2-3; D is unclear. This CDR3 contains 15 residues. Trimming took 1 base from V and 1 from J, leaving 9 bases between them. The germline V gene encodes CDR1 SNHLY and CDR2 FYNNEI. The CDR3 loop is CASSEGIAGTDTQYF. CDR3 sequence (DNA): TGTGCCAGCAGTGAAGGGATTGCTGGCACAGATACGCAGTATTTT.

This rearrangement joins TRBV29-1 to TRBJ2-5; D is unclear. Per the germline V gene, CDR1 is SQVTM and CDR2 is ANQGSEA. Deletions cut 4 bases from V and 5 bases from J, with 11 bases between. The CDR3 is 12 residues long. The CDR3 spells CSVVRQEETQYF. The DNA for the CDR3 is TGCAGCGTTGTTCGGCAGGAGGAGACCCAGTACTTC.

This clone was recorded once. V gene TRBV27 combines with J gene TRBJ1-6; 7 nucleotides align to TRBD1. V lost 4 bases to trimming and J lost 12 bases; unmatched junction nucleotides: 6. Germline V CDR1 and CDR2: MNHEY, SMNVEV (reference sequence). The CDR3 covers 13 residues. The CDR3 DNA sequence: TGTGCCAGCAGTTGGGGCAGGGGGAGACCCCTCCACTTT. It codes for CASSWGRGRPLHF.

V and J are TRBV13 and TRBJ2-7, with D possibly being TRBD1 or TRBD2 (6 bases each). Germline loops: CDR1 PRHDT, CDR2 FYEKMQ (reference sequence). This CDR3 has 14 residues. V was clipped by 7 bases and J by 1 base, with 14 bases between them. In DNA form, the CDR3 reads TGTGCCAGCACCCAGGAGGGGGGATCCTACGAGCAGTACTTC. It translates to CASTQEGGSYEQYF.

The V gene is TRBV28, the J gene TRBJ2-2, with 11 bases lining up with TRBD2. V lost 4 bases and J lost 3; bases outside the gene matches: 1. This CDR3 spans 15 amino acids. CDR1 MDHEN and CDR2 SYDVKM come from the germline V gene. The CDR3 protein is CASSWTSGYTGELFF. In DNA, the CDR3 is TGTGCCAGCAGTTGGACTAGCGGGTACACCGGGGAGCTGTTTTTT.

About this clone: This sample also contains other DNA sequences that code for the same CDR3. The J gene is TRBJ2-1, the V gene TRBV5-4; D not certain. Germline V lookup: CDR1 SGHNT, CDR2 YYREEE (reference sequence). Trimming cost V 1 base and J 9 bases, with 8 bases left between them. This CDR3 has 12 amino acids. CDR3 sequence reads: CASSLTGGEQFF. CDR3 DNA sequence: TGTGCCAGCAGCTTGACCGGTGGTGAGCAGTTCTTC.

Only one count was recorded for this clone. The chain carries TRBV7-3 and TRBJ1-5; weak D call: TRBD1 (5 bases). Germline V gene sequence: CDR1 SGHTA, CDR2 FQGTGA. CDR3 length: 16 residues. V lost 5 bases, J lost 6 bases, and 20 bases lay in between. The chain's CDR3 is CASSPAQGKWSQPQHF. The CDR3 DNA reads as TGTGCCAGCAGCCCCGCCCAGGGAAAGTGGAGTCAGCCCCAGCATTTT.

The chain has TRBV11-3 and TRBJ2-5, with 10 bases lining up with TRBD1. The germline CDR1 and CDR2 sequences are SGHNT and YENEEA. J lost 5 bases, V lost 4 bases, and 7 bases had no gene match. The CDR3 covers 15 residues. The CDR3 DNA follows: TGTGCCAGCAGCTCGTCGGGGACAGGGGTCGAGACCCAGTACTTC. Residues: CASSSSGTGVETQYF.

For this clone: Other DNA sequences in this specimen translate into the identical CDR3. The rearrangement links TRBV13 to TRBJ2-7, with no clear D. Germline V CDR1 and CDR2: PRHDT, FYEKMQ (reference sequence). V lost 0 bases and J lost 3, with 6 bases in between. The CDR3 covers 13 residues. CDR3 sequence reads: CASSLGVGYEQYF. The CDR3 nucleotides are TGTGCCAGCAGCTTAGGAGTGGGCTACGAGCAGTACTTC.

The J gene is TRBJ1-2, the V gene TRBV7-2; the D is unclear. The CDR3 runs to 15 residues. The V end lost 4 bases, the J end lost 5 bases, and 17 bases lay between the germline ends. The V gene's germline CDR1 is SGHTA and CDR2 FQGNSA. The CDR3 DNA follows: TGTGCCAGCAGCTCGGACGGTCTTGGGGATTATGGCTACACCTTC. It yields the protein CASSSDGLGDYGYTF.

As concerns this clone: Other DNA sequences in this sample translate to the same CDR3. The chain couples TRBV27 to TRBJ1-5, with 7 bases identical to TRBD1. The CDR3 extends over 14 amino acids. V shed 4 bases and J 4 bases; nucleotides not matched to a gene: 4. Germline assignment: CDR1 MNHEY and CDR2 SMNVEV (reference sequence). CDR3 coding DNA: TGTGCCAGCAGTTCCTTGACAGGGAATCAGCCCCAGCATTTT. The encoded protein is CASSSLTGNQPQHF.

The chain has TRBV7-9 and TRBJ2-1; 9 bases match TRBD2. This CDR3 comprises 17 residues. Germline CDR1 and CDR2: SEHNR and FQNEAQ (reference sequence). V lost 4 bases and J lost 5; bases outside the gene matches: 12. The CDR3 nucleotides are TGTGCCAGCAGCTCTATCGCCGGGACTAGCAGAAACAATGAGCAGTTCTTC. Amino acid sequence: CASSSIAGTSRNNEQFF.